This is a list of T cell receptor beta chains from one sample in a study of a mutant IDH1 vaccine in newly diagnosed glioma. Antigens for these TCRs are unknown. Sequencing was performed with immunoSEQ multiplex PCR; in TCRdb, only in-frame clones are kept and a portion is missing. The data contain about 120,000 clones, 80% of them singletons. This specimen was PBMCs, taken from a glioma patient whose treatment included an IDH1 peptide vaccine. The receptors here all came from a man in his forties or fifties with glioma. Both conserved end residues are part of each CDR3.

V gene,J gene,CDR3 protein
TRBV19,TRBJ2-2,CASSIAAGELFF
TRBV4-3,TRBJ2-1,CASSQDHWGNEQFF
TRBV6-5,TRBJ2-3,CASSYLAGTTDTQYF
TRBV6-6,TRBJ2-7,CASSAGGQPSYEQYF
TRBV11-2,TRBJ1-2,CASSTLTGTNYGYTF
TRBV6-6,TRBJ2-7,CASSLSGRPPDEQYF
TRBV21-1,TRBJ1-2,CASSTGRGYTF
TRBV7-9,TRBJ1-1,CASSLEGLNTEAFF
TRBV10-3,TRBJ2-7,CAISEPGQGLGEQYF
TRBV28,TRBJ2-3,CASSFIGTPSTDTQYF
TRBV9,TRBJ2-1,CASSDQPLWLLVAGGPNEQFF
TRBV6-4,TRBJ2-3,CASSEGGGQGADTQYF
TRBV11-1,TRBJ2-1,CASTSRLNSYNEQFF
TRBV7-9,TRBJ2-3,CASSSRGKVTQYF
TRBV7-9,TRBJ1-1,CASSSNRDMNTEAFF
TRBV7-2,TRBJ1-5,CASSLRLANQPQHF
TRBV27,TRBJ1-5,CARGNQPQHF
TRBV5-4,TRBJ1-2,CASSSQTQELLYGYTF
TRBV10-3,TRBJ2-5,CAISAASGGAGYQETQYF
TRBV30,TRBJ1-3,CACTLGGMGNTIYF
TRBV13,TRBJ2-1,CASSHGVGSYNEQFF
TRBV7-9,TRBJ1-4,CASSFPDGATNEKLFF
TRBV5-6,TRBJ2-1,CASSLLLSRNEQFF
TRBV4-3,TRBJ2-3,CASSQEGGESTDTQYF
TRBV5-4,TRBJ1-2,CASSLMPGRYGYTF
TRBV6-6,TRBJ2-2,CASSKPGTGRAGELFF
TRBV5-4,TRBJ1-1,CASSRERNTEAFF
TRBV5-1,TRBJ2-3,CASSLRTSGSTDTQYF
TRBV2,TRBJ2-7,CASSEVGDEQYF
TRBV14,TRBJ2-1,CASSDLTSGRHYNEQFF
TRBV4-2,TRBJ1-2,CASSQEDIGGYTF
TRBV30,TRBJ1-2,CAWSPLGAGGYTF
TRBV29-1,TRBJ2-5,CSVEKFPPGEETQYF
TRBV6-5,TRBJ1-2,CASTEGGGGPYGYTF
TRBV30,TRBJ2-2,CAWSVRFNTGELFF
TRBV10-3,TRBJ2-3,CAIGGQREDTADTQYF
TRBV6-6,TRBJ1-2,CASRLEGRGYTF
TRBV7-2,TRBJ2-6,CASSAGTGIIGANVLTF